The 17 T cell receptor beta chains below were found in one sample sequenced in a study of Tregs in tolerant kidney transplant recipients. Assay used: immunoSEQ multiplex PCR; TCRdb lists only in-frame clones, some missing. The table includes tens of thousands of clones, 98% detected once. Sequencing used CD4+ T cells from blood, obtained before the transplant. The receptors stem from a human donor who received a combined kidney and bone marrow transplant.

The rearrangement links TRBV11-3 to TRBJ2-2, with a tentative D call TRBD1 (5 bases). The ends were cut back, 4 bases at V and 6 bases at J, with 9 bases in the middle. The CDR3 length is 13 residues. Germline lookup yields CDR1 SGHNT and CDR2 YENEEA. As DNA, the CDR3 is TGTGCCAGCAGCTCCAGGGTTTCCGGGGAGCTGTTTTTT. Amino acid sequence: CASSSRVSGELFF.

The chain couples TRBV4-2 to TRBJ2-5; 9 bases match TRBD2. CDR1 is LGHNA and CDR2 is YNFKEQ in the germline V gene. This CDR3 has 15 amino acids. Trimming removed 1 base from V and 5 bases from J; junction bases left unmatched: 5. As DNA, the CDR3 is TGTGCCAGCAGCCAAGGGCTAGCGGGACGGGAGACCCAGTACTTC. This translates into CASSQGLAGRETQYF.

This chain connects TRBV11-3 to TRBJ1-2, with D possibly matching TRBD1 (5 bases). Germline CDR1 SGHNT, CDR2 YENEEA. Trimming shortened V by 3 bases and J by 8 bases, and 13 bases separated the two germline ends. The CDR3 consists of 13 residues. CDR3 bases: TGTGCCAGCAGCTTTGACAGCTCTAGGGGCTACACCTTC. Its translation: CASSFDSSRGYTF.

The genes are TRBV6-5 and TRBJ2-7, with D possibly TRBD2 on 5 matching bases. Trimming removed 6 bases at V and 5 bases at J, with 8 bases between. This CDR3 has 11 amino acids. Germline loops: CDR1 MNHEY, CDR2 SVGAGI. As DNA, the CDR3 is TGTGCCAGCAGAAGAGCGGACGAGCAGTACTTC. As protein: CASRRADEQYF.

The chain uses TRBV5-6 and TRBJ2-5, with TRBD1 matching over 7 bases. V lost 2 bases to trimming and J lost 2 bases; unmatched junction nucleotides: 12. The CDR3 runs 17 residues. Germline V gives CDR1 SGHDT, CDR2 YYEEEE. CDR3 nucleotide sequence: TGTGCCAGCAGCTTTTGGCCCTCCGGGACAGCTCAAGAGACCCAGTACTTC. Translating it yields CASSFWPSGTAQETQYF.

Only one count was recorded for this clone. This rearrangement joins TRBV5-4 to TRBJ1-2; 7 nucleotides agree with TRBD1. The CDR3 loop spans 15 amino acids. V shed 3 bases and J 3 bases; nucleotides not matched to a gene: 8. Germline assignment: CDR1 SGHNT and CDR2 YYREEE (reference sequence). CDR3 coding DNA: TGTGCCAGCAGCTGGGACAGACGCTCCCACTATGGCTACACCTTC. Encoded protein: CASSWDRRSHYGYTF.

The chain links TRBV6-1 to TRBJ1-2, with D uncertain. Germline assignment: CDR1 MNHNS and CDR2 SASEGT. With 7 bases removed from V and 7 bases from J, the gap between germline ends came to 16 bases. The CDR3 contains 13 residues. The CDR3: CASMGPIAAGYTF. DNA for the CDR3: TGTGCCAGCATGGGCCCCATCGCAGCTGGCTACACCTTC.

The CDR3 region is CASSLAGQEETQYF. The CDR3 DNA follows: TGCGCCAGCAGCTTGGCCGGACAAGAAGAGACCCAGTACTTC. The chain employs TRBV5-1 and TRBJ2-5; possibly TRBD1 for D (5 bases). Germline lookup yields CDR1 SGHRS and CDR2 YFSETQ. Trimming stripped 0 bases from V and 3 bases from J, with 9 bases between. This CDR3 is 14 amino acids long.

V gene TRBV19 combines with J gene TRBJ2-5; 10 nucleotides align to TRBD2. Germline CDR1 is LNHDA and CDR2 is SQIVND (reference sequence). V trimming: 3 bases; J trimming: 3 bases; junction bases outside the gene matches: 7. This CDR3 region has 16 residues. CDR3 sequence (DNA): TGTGCCAGTAGTATTAGCCTAGCGGGAGCCAAAGAGACCCAGTACTTC. This gives the protein CASSISLAGAKETQYF.

This rearrangement joins TRBV2 to TRBJ2-5; a weak D match, TRBD1 (6 bases). The CDR3 runs to 13 residues. The V end lost 4 bases, the J end lost 3 bases, and 9 bases lay between the germline ends. The germline CDR1 and CDR2 sequences are SNHLY and FYNNEI. CDR3 sequence (DNA): TGTGCCAGCAGTGCCTGGACAGAAGAGACCCAGTACTTC. This gives the protein CASSAWTEETQYF.

This chain connects TRBV28 to TRBJ2-7, with 7 bases matching TRBD1. Losses at the gene ends were 5 bases for V and 3 bases for J; bases not matched to a gene: 4. The germline gives CDR1 MDHEN, CDR2 SYDVKM. The CDR3 is made up of 13 amino acids. For the CDR3, the DNA is TGTGCCAGCAGTCGAGGGGGCCACTACGAGCAGTACTTC. Translated, it gives CASSRGGHYEQYF.

The V call is TRBV7-9, the J call TRBJ1-2; 12 bases line up with TRBD1. This CDR3 comprises 15 residues. Trimming took 4 bases from V and 12 from J; bases not matched to a gene: 12. Germline V gives CDR1 SEHNR, CDR2 FQNEAQ (reference sequence). The CDR3 DNA is TGTGCCAGCAGCTCGGAGATGGGACAGGGGGCACGGGACACCTTC. It codes for CASSSEMGQGARDTF.

The chain couples TRBV5-6 to TRBJ1-5, with TRBD1 matching 8 bases. CDR1 and CDR2 (germline): SGHDT, YYEEEE. The length of the CDR3 is 14 residues. Trimming cost V 3 bases and J 4 bases; bases outside gene matches: 3. CDR3 region: CASSSQGANQPQHF. CDR3 DNA sequence: TGTGCCAGCAGCTCGCAGGGGGCTAATCAGCCCCAGCATTTT.

V and J are TRBV7-9 and TRBJ2-7, with 8 positions matching TRBD1. The CDR3 spans 15 residues. Germline values: CDR1 SEHNR, CDR2 FQNEAQ (reference sequence). J gave up 2 bases and V 3 bases, and 6 bases lay outside the gene matches. The CDR3 DNA reads as TGTGCCAGCAGCTTCCTGGCAGGGGGCACCTACGAGCAGTACTTC. Translation gives CASSFLAGGTYEQYF.

This clone was seen a single time. The genes are TRBV5-5 and TRBJ2-7; maybe TRBD1 (6 bases). Germline V lookup: CDR1 SGHKS, CDR2 YYEKEE (reference sequence). V dropped 0 bases and J dropped 1 base, with 11 bases sitting between them. The CDR3 is 15 residues long. CDR3 in amino acids: CASSLGPTGSYEQYF. Here the CDR3 DNA reads TGTGCCAGCAGCTTGGGGCCGACAGGTTCCTACGAGCAGTACTTC.

The J gene is TRBJ2-1, the V gene TRBV11-2, with 11 bases identical to TRBD2. CDR1 and CDR2 (germline): SGHAT, FQNNGV. The junction had 2 bases not matched to a gene; V was cut back by 0 bases and J by 10 bases. The CDR3 has 14 amino acids. Here the CDR3 DNA reads TGTGCCAGCAGCTTAGATCTAGCGGGAGGAGAGCAGTTCTTC. Encoded protein: CASSLDLAGGEQFF.

This sequence joins TRBV4-1 and TRBJ1-3, with D tentatively TRBD1 (6 bases). CDR3 size: 16 residues. Trimming stripped 0 bases from V and 4 bases from J, with 13 bases between. The germline gives CDR1 MGHRA, CDR2 YSYEKL. The CDR3 coding sequence is TGCGCCAGCAGCCAAGAGGGGACACGGATGGGAAACACCATATATTTT. Its translation: CASSQEGTRMGNTIYF.